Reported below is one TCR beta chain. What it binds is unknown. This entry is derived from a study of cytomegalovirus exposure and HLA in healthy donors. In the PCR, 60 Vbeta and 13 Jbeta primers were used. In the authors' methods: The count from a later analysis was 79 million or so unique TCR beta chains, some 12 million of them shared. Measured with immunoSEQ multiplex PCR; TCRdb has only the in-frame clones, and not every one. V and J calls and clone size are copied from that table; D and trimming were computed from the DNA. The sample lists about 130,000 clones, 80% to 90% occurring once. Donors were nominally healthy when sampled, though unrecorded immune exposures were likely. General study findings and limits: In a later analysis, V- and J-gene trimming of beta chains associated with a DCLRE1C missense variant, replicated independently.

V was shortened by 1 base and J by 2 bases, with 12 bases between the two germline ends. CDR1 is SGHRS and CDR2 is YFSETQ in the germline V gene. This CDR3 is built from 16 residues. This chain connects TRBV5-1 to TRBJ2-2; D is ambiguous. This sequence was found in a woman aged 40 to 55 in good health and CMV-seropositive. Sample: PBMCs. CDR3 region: CASSLSRARNTGELFF. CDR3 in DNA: TGCGCCAGCAGCTTGAGTAGAGCAAGAAACACCGGGGAGCTGTTTTTT.